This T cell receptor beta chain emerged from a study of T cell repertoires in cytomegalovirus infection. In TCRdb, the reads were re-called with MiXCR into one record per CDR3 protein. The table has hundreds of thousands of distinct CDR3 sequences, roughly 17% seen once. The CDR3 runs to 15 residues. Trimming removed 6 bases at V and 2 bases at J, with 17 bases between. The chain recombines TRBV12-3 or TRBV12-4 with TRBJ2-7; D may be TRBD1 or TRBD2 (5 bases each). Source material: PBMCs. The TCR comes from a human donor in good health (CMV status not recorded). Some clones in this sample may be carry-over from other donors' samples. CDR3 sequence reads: CASRTAGTDAYEQYF. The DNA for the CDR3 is TGTGCCAGCAGAACAGCAGGGACGGATGCCTACGAGCAGTACTTC.